These 21 T cell receptor beta chains were sequenced from one sample in a study of blood T cell repertoires in COVID-19. Sequencing used immunoSEQ multiplex PCR; TCRdb keeps in-frame clones, though not all of them. This table has 250,000 or so clones, over 80% appearing once. Sequenced material: peripheral blood. All receptors derive from a man aged 25-45 years who had recovered from COVID-19.

The CDR3 loop is CASSPGSLNTGELFF. CDR3 sequence (DNA): TGTGCCAGCAGTCCAGGGTCCTTGAACACCGGGGAGCTGTTTTTT. The chain joins TRBV5-8 to TRBJ2-2; D is possibly TRBD1 (5 bases). The CDR3 runs 15 residues. The germline gives CDR1 SGHTS, CDR2 YDEGEE. V lost 5 bases and J 1 base, leaving 12 bases between the germline ends.

The rearrangement links TRBV5-4 to TRBJ1-1; 7 bases match TRBD1. V lost 0 bases to trimming and J lost 0 bases; unmatched junction nucleotides: 2. The CDR3 runs to 15 residues. CDR1 and CDR2 (germline): SGHNT, YYREEE (reference sequence). The CDR3 nucleotides read TGTGCCAGCAGCTTGGAAGGGGGCATGAACACTGAAGCTTTCTTT. Its protein product is CASSLEGGMNTEAFF.

V gene TRBV12-5 combines with J gene TRBJ2-7; tentative D call: TRBD2 (6 bases). Trimming took 2 bases from V and 7 from J, leaving 12 bases between them. The germline gives CDR1 LGHNT, CDR2 FRNRAP. The CDR3 is 13 amino acids. CDR3 DNA: TGTGCTAGTGGTTTGTTTACAGGAGGGGAGCAGTACTTC. It translates to CASGLFTGGEQYF.

The rearrangement links TRBV5-1 to TRBJ2-3, with D perhaps matching TRBD1 (6 bases). This CDR3 has 15 residues. Germline V CDR1 and CDR2: SGHRS, YFSETQ. Trimming stripped 1 base from V and 1 base from J, with 10 bases between. CDR3 sequence (DNA): TGCGCCAGCAGCTTGTCAGGGGCCGGCACAGATACGCAGTATTTT. Its protein product is CASSLSGAGTDTQYF.

The CDR3 coding sequence is TGCAGCGTTGAAGATCTTCCCCGGAGCACAGATACGCAGTATTTT. As protein: CSVEDLPRSTDTQYF. The chain links TRBV29-1 to TRBJ2-3; D call uncertain. V was pared by 0 bases and J by 0 bases, with 10 bases between. Germline CDR1 is SQVTM and CDR2 is ANQGSEA. The CDR3 has 15 residues.

This chain uses TRBV19 with TRBJ1-3, with D unclear. CDR1 is LNHDA, CDR2 SQIVND, per germline (reference sequence). CDR3 length equals 12 residues. V dropped 9 bases and J dropped 0 bases, with 6 bases sitting between them. CDR3 nucleotide sequence: TGTGCCAGCCGACTCTCTGGAAACACCATATATTTT. The encoded protein is CASRLSGNTIYF.

V and J are TRBV6-5 and TRBJ2-2; TRBD2 agrees at 7 bases. CDR3 length: 15 residues. V lost 6 bases to trimming and J lost 4 bases; unmatched junction nucleotides: 8. CDR1 is MNHEY and CDR2 is SVGAGI in the germline V gene. CDR3 loop: CASSHRLAGTGELFF. The CDR3 DNA reads as TGTGCCAGCAGCCACAGACTAGCCGGCACCGGGGAGCTGTTTTTT.

A word on this clone: This sample also contains other DNA sequences that code for the same CDR3. The V and J genes are TRBV7-6 and TRBJ2-3, with 12 bases lining up with TRBD2. J gave up 1 base and V 1 base, and 3 bases lay outside the gene matches. Germline V gene sequence: CDR1 SGHVS, CDR2 FNYEAQ. The CDR3 is 17 residues long. CDR3 nucleotides: TGTGCCAGCAGCTTAGGACTAGCGGGGGAGGGCACAGATACGCAGTATTTT. Translation: CASSLGLAGEGTDTQYF. The full variable domain, with the rest looked up from reference TRBV7-6 and TRBJ2-3, is GAGVSQSPRYKVTKRGQDVALRCDPISGHVSLYWYRQALGQGPEFLTYFNYEAQQDKSGLPNDRFSAERPEGSISTLTIQRTEQRDSAMYRCASSLGLAGEGTDTQYFGPGTRLTVL.

Ten or more counts support this clone. This chain uses TRBV28 with TRBJ1-2; perhaps TRBD1 as D (6 bases). The length of the CDR3 is 14 residues. Germline V CDR1 and CDR2: MDHEN, SYDVKM. V was clipped by 5 bases and J by 5 bases, with 15 bases between them. CDR3: CASSEQGFGYGYTF. In nucleotides, the CDR3 is TGTGCCAGCAGTGAGCAGGGGTTTGGATATGGCTACACCTTC.

The chain carries TRBV27 and TRBJ2-1; 9 bases agree with TRBD2. CDR1 MNHEY and CDR2 SMNVEV come from the germline V gene (reference sequence). This CDR3 has 13 residues. With V trimmed by 6 bases and J by 7 bases, 4 bases remained unmatched. As DNA, the CDR3 is TGTGCCAGCAGGGCTAGCGGGGCAAATGAGCAGTTCTTC. Its protein is CASRASGANEQFF.

The V gene is TRBV2, the J gene TRBJ1-1; D is unresolved. Germline V gene sequence: CDR1 SNHLY, CDR2 FYNNEI. The CDR3 length is 12 residues. V lost 8 bases and J lost 1, with 8 bases in between. The CDR3 DNA sequence: TGTGCCAGCCAGGATGGGAACACTGAAGCTTTCTTT. Its protein is CASQDGNTEAFF.

This chain connects TRBV29-1 to TRBJ1-2; TRBD1 matches at 9 bases. The CDR3 sequence is 18 residues long. The V gene end was trimmed by 0 bases and the J gene end by 4 bases; junction bases not matched to a gene: 15. Germline CDR1 and CDR2: SQVTM and ANQGSEA. The CDR3 nucleotides are TGCAGCGTTGAAGAACTTACCACAGGGGGCAGAGCTCTCTATGGCTACACCTTC. This codes for CSVEELTTGGRALYGYTF.

The V and J genes are TRBV9 and TRBJ1-6, with D hard to call. The V end was cut by 0 bases, the J end by 7 bases, with 8 bases between. Germline V CDR1 and CDR2: SGDLS, YYNGEE. This CDR3 has 14 residues. The CDR3 region has the DNA TGTGCCAGCAGCGTAGAGACTGAAAATTCACCCCTCCACTTT. Its translation is CASSVETENSPLHF.

The rearrangement uses TRBV2 and TRBJ1-1; D perhaps matches TRBD1 (6 bases). Germline V lookup: CDR1 SNHLY, CDR2 FYNNEI. Trimming took off 8 bases at V and 1 base at J, with 17 bases between the two ends. The CDR3 loop spans 15 amino acids. The CDR3 coding sequence is TGTGCCAGCTTCATAGCCGGGACAAAGAACACTGAAGCTTTCTTT. This translates into CASFIAGTKNTEAFF.

The gene calls are TRBV5-1 and TRBJ2-7, with 7 bases fitting TRBD2. Germline assignment: CDR1 SGHRS and CDR2 YFSETQ. V shed 0 bases, J shed 6 bases, and the junction held 6 bases outside the gene matches. This CDR3 comprises 14 residues. The CDR3 sequence is CASSLGEGRAEQYF. The CDR3 nucleotides are TGCGCCAGCAGCTTGGGGGAGGGCCGGGCCGAGCAGTACTTC.

This clone was detected only a few times. This chain uses TRBV28 with TRBJ1-5, with D uncertain. The CDR3 length is 14 residues. Germline lookup yields CDR1 MDHEN and CDR2 SYDVKM. V dropped 8 bases and J dropped 2 bases, with 13 bases sitting between them. CDR3 residues: CASLRLGGNQPQHF. The CDR3 DNA follows: TGTGCCAGCCTTAGGCTAGGAGGCAATCAGCCCCAGCATTTT.

This clone was found a few times. The V and J genes are TRBV18 and TRBJ1-5, with 9 bases that match TRBD1. Germline CDR1 and CDR2: KGHSH and LQKENI. The CDR3 has 16 amino acids. The J segment lost 6 bases and the V segment lost 2 bases, leaving 8 bases of the junction unmatched. CDR3 nucleotide sequence: TGTGCCAGCTCACCAGTGGGGGGACAGGGTGGTCAGCCCCAGCATTTT. This sequence encodes CASSPVGGQGGQPQHF.

This clone was observed a single time. This CDR3 reads CASSPPASSGNTIYF. Here the CDR3 DNA reads TGTGCCAGCTCACCACCGGCCAGCTCTGGAAACACCATATATTTT. This chain uses TRBV18 with TRBJ1-3, with D hard to call. Trimming pared 0 bases from V and 0 bases from J, leaving 6 bases between. Germline CDR1 reads KGHSH; CDR2 reads LQKENI. The CDR3 totals 15 residues.

This chain uses TRBV6-5 with TRBJ1-1, with D unclear. Trimming pared 6 bases from V and 6 bases from J, leaving 14 bases between. The CDR3 runs to 13 residues. Germline V gene data show CDR1 as MNHEY and CDR2 as SVGAGI. CDR3 coding DNA: TGTGCCAGCAGGCCCACCGGTTACGCTGAAGCTTTCTTT. Encoded protein: CASRPTGYAEAFF.

The chain carries TRBV5-4 and TRBJ2-7, with D tentatively TRBD1 (7 bases). V lost 4 bases and J lost 1, with 12 bases in between. CDR1 and CDR2 (germline): SGHNT, YYREEE (reference sequence). This CDR3 is built from 14 residues. CDR3 nucleotide sequence: TGTGCCAGCAGCCCAGGGGGGAGATCCTACGAGCAGTACGTC. It encodes CASSPGGRSYEQYV.

This clone was detected only once. The V and J genes are TRBV6-5 and TRBJ2-7, with 7 bases that match TRBD1. This CDR3 spans 14 amino acids. J was trimmed by 4 bases and V by 6 bases; bases with no gene match: 9. Germline-derived CDR1 and CDR2 are MNHEY and SVGAGI. The CDR3 DNA reads as TGTGCCAGCAGGACCCGGGACAGATTTTACGAGCAGTACTTC. It translates to CASRTRDRFYEQYF.